This entry features one T cell receptor (beta chain) sequence. Antigen specificity is unknown. These data come from a study of cytomegalovirus exposure and HLA in healthy donors. Findings and limits, study-wide: Cytomegalovirus status was reportedly diagnosed by the classifier with high specificity and sensitivity. Earlier analysis yielded a pattern in which most TCR beta V segments were productive about 90% or about 30% of the time. Among TCR sequences, most were rare, though some public TCRs appeared in many donors. A later analysis appeared to link common viral pathogens to several of the most significant clusters.

The PCR had 60 Vbeta and 13 Jbeta primers. Clones were read by immunoSEQ multiplex PCR, and TCRdb kept only the in-frame ones, dropping some. Of under 200,000 clones listed, approximately 62% are singletons. Input material: PBMCs. This TCR derives from a man aged 45-65 years in good health and CMV-seronegative.

In DNA form, the CDR3 reads TGCGCCAGCAGCTTGACGGTTGTCCAATCTGGGGCCAACGTCCTGACTTTC. Translated: CASSLTVVQSGANVLTF. The V and J genes are TRBV5-1 and TRBJ2-6; no firm D call. Germline V gives CDR1 SGHRS, CDR2 YFSETQ. V shed 1 base and J shed 1 base, with 12 bases lying between them. The CDR3 is 17 residues long.